This T cell receptor beta chain was retrieved from a study of blood T cell repertoires in COVID-19. Study overall: Samples taken during acute and convalescent COVID-19 were collected in the United States, Italy and Spain. Sources were T cells, B-cell-depleted T cells, or PBMCs; the material itself was cDNA or gDNA.

Concerning this clone itself: Other DNA sequences from this sample encode an identical CDR3 as well.

The V end was cut by 5 bases, the J end by 2 bases, with 7 bases between. This CDR3 comprises 12 residues. Per the germline V gene, CDR1 is LNHDA and CDR2 is SQIVND (reference sequence). Per the original data handling: Using reference gene primer amplification, nucleated cell counts were estimated. The protocol was immunoSEQ multiplex PCR, while the TCRdb copy is restricted to in-frame clones and leaves out a portion. Clonal size and the V and J genes are those of that table, whereas D and trimming came from the DNA. The sample carries some 300,000 clones, around 88% recorded once. The V call is TRBV19, the J call TRBJ2-7, with D tentatively TRBD1 (6 bases). The TCR originated in a woman aged 25-40 years who had recovered from COVID-19. Sequences were obtained from peripheral blood. CDR3 in DNA: TGTGCCAGTAGTGAGGGGGCCTACGAGCAGTACTTC. The encoded protein is CASSEGAYEQYF.